This TCR beta chain stems from a study of T cells after yellow fever vaccination. Trimming stripped 2 bases from V and 7 bases from J, with 8 bases between. Per germline, CDR1 MNHEY and CDR2 SVGAGI. The CDR3 runs to 13 residues. Findings of the study overall: Contaminants from the bulk population, in the form of abundant clonotypes, could be found in FACS-sorted repertoires. Clones that expanded after primary vaccination mostly reappeared after the booster (roughly 96% CD4, about 89% CD8).

TCR cDNA, made by 5'RACE template switching, carried an added universal primer site and UMIs. One entry per CDR3 protein, called by TCRdb with MiXCR from the 5' RACE reads. The data contain some 110,000 distinct CDR3 sequences, about 7% of them seen just once; the ten biggest clones take up 2.7%. This clonotype was recorded at least ten times. No antigen is known for it. V and J are TRBV6-5 and TRBJ1-4; no firm D call. Sequences were derived from CD4+ T cells sorted from PBMCs, sampled more than 35 days after the first yellow fever vaccination. The receptor was derived from a man between 18 and 29 years old who received the YFV17D yellow fever vaccine. This chain's CDR3 is CASSYQRAEKLFF. CDR3 nucleotides: TGTGCCAGCAGTTACCAGAGGGCTGAAAAACTGTTTTTT.